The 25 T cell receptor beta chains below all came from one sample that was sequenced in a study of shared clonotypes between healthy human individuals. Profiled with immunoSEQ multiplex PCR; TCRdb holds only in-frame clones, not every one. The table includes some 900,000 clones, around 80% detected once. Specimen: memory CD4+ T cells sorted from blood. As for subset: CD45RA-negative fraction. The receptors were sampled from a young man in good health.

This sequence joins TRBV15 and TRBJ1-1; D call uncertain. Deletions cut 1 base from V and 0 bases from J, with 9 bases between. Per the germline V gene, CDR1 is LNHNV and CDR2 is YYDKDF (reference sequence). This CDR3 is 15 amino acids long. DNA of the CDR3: TGTGCCACCAGCAGAGCCCCAGTCCTGAACACTGAAGCTTTCTTT. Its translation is CATSRAPVLNTEAFF.

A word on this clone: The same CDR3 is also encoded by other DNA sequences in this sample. CDR3 protein: CASSQGRGETQYF. The DNA for the CDR3 is TGCGCCAGCAGCCAAGGACGGGGGGAGACCCAGTACTTC. This chain uses TRBV4-3 with TRBJ2-5; D possibly corresponds to TRBD2 (6 bases). This CDR3 contains 13 residues. Germline V gene sequence: CDR1 LGHNA, CDR2 YSLEER. Trimming removed 1 base from V and 5 bases from J, with 8 bases in between.

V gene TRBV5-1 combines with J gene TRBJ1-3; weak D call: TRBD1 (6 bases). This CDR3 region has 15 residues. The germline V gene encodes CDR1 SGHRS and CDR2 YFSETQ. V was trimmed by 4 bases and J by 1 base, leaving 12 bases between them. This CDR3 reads CASSGTGSSGNTIYF. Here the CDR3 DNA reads TGCGCCAGCAGCGGAACAGGGTCTTCTGGAAACACCATATATTTT.

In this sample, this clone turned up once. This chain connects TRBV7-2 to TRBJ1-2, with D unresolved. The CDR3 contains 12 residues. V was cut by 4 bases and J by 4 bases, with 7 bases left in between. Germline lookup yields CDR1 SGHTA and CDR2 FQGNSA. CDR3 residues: CASSSRIYGYTF. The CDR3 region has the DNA TGTGCCAGCAGCTCCAGGATCTATGGCTACACCTTC.

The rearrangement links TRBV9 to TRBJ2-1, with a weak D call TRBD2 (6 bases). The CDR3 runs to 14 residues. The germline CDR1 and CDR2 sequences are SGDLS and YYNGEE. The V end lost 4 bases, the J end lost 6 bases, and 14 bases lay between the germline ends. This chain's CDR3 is CASSPRGAFNEQFF. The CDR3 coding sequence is TGTGCCAGCAGCCCTCGCGGGGCCTTCAATGAGCAGTTCTTC. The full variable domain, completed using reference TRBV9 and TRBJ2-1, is DSGVTQTPKHLITATGQRVTLRCSPRSGDLSVYWYQQSLDQGLQFLIQYYNGEERAKGNILERFSAQQFPDLHSELNLSSLELGDSALYFCASSPRGAFNEQFFGPGTRLTVL.

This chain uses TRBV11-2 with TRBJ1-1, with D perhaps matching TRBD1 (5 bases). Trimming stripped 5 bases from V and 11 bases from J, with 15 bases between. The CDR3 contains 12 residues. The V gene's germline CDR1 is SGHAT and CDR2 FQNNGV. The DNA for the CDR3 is TGTGCCAGCAGCCCCCAAGGGGCAGGGGCTTTCTTT. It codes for CASSPQGAGAFF.

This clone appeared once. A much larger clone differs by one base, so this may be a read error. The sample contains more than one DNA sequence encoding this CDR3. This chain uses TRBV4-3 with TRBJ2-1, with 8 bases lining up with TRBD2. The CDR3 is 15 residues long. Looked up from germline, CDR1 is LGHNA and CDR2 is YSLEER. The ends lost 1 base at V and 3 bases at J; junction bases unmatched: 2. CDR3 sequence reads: CASSQGGGRYNEQFF. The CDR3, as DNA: TGCGCCAGCAGCCAAGGCGGGGGGCGCTACAATGAGCAGTTCTTC.

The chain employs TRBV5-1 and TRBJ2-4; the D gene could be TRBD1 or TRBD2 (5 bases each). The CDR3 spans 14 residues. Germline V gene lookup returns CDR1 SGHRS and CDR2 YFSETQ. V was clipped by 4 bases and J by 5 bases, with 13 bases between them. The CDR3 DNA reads TGCGCCAGCAGCCAGGACTCAGGGCAAAACATTCAGTACTTC. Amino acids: CASSQDSGQNIQYF.

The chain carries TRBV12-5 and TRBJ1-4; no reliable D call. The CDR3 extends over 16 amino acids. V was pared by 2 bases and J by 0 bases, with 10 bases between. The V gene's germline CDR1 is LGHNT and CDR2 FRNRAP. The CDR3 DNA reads TGTGCTAGTGGTTTGAACTCGGAACCAACTAATGAAAAACTGTTTTTT. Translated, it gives CASGLNSEPTNEKLFF.

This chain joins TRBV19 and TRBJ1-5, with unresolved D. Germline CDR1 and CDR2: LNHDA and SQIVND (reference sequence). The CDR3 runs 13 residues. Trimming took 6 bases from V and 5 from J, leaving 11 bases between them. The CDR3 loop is CASSDQRDQPQHF. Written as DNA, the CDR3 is TGTGCCAGTAGCGATCAGAGGGATCAGCCCCAGCATTTT.

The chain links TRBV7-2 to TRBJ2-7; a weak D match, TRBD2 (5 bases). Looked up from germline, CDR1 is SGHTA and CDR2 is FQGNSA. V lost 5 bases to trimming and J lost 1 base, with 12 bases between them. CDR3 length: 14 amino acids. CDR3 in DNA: TGTGCCAGCAGCCCCCTTAGCGAGTCCTACGAGCAGTACTTC. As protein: CASSPLSESYEQYF. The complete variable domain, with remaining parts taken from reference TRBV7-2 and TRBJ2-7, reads GAGVSQSPSNKVTEKGKDVELRCDPISGHTALYWYRQSLGQGLEFLIYFQGNSAPDKSGLPSDRFSAERTGGSVSTLTIQRTQQEDSAVYLCASSPLSESYEQYFGPGTRLTVT.

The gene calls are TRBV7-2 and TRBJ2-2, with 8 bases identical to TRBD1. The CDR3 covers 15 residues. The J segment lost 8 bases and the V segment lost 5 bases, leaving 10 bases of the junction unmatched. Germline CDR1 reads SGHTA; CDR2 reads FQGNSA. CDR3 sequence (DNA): TGTGCCAGCAGCCGACAGGGGATGAGTGCGGGGGAGCTGTTTTTT. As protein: CASSRQGMSAGELFF.

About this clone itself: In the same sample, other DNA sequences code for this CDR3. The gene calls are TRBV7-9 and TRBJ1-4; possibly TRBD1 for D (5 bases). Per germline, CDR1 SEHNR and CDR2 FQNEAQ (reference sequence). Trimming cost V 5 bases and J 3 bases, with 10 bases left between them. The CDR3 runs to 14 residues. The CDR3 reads CASSLGQANEKLFF. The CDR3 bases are TGTGCCAGCAGCCTAGGACAAGCTAATGAAAAACTGTTTTTT.

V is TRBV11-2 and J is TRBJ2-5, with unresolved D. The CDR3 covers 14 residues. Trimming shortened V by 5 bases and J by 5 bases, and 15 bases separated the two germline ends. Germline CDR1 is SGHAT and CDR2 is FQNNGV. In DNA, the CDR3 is TGTGCCAGCAGCCCGGACCCGGTTAGGGAGACCCAGTACTTC. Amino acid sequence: CASSPDPVRETQYF.

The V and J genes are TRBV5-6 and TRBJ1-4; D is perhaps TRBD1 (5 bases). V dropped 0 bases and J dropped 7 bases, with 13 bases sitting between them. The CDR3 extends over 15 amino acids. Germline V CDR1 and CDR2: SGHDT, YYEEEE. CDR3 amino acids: CASSLAGRQGEKLFF. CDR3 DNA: TGTGCCAGCAGCTTGGCCGGAAGGCAGGGTGAAAAACTGTTTTTT.

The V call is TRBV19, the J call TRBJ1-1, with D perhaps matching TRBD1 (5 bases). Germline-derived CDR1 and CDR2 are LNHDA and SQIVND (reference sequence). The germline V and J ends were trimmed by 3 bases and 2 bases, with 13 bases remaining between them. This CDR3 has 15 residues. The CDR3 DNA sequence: TGTGCCAGTAGTATCCGGCCAGGGCCCAACACTGAAGCTTTCTTT. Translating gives CASSIRPGPNTEAFF.

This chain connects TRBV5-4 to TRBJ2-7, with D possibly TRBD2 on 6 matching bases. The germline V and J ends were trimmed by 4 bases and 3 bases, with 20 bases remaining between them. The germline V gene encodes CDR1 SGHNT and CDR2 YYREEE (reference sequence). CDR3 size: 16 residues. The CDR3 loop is CASSRPSGGGSYEQYF. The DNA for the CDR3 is TGTGCCAGCAGCCGCCCTTCGGGCGGAGGGAGCTACGAGCAGTACTTC.

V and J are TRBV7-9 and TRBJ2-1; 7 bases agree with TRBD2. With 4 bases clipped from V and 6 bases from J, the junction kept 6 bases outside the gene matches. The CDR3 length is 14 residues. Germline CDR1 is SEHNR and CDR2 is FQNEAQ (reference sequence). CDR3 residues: CASSSRASGNEQFF. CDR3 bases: TGTGCCAGCAGCTCAAGGGCTAGCGGCAATGAGCAGTTCTTC. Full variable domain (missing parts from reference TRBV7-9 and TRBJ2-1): DTGVSQNPRHKITKRGQNVTFRCDPISEHNRLYWYRQTLGQGPEFLTYFQNEAQLEKSRLLSDRFSAERPKGSFSTLEIQRTEQGDSAMYLCASSSRASGNEQFFGPGTRLTVL.

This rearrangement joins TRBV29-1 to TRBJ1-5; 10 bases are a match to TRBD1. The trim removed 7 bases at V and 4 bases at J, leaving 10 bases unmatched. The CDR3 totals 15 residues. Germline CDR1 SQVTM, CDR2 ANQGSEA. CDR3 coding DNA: TGCAGCGCCCTACTCTGGACAGGGGGAAATCAGCCCCAGCATTTT. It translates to CSALLWTGGNQPQHF.

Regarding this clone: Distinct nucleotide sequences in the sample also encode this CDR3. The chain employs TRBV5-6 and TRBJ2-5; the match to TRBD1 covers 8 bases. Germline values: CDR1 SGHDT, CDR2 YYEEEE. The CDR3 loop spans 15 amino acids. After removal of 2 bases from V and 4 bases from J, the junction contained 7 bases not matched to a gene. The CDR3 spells CASSLRQGLGETQYF. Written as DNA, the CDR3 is TGTGCCAGCAGCTTAAGACAGGGGCTAGGAGAGACCCAGTACTTC.

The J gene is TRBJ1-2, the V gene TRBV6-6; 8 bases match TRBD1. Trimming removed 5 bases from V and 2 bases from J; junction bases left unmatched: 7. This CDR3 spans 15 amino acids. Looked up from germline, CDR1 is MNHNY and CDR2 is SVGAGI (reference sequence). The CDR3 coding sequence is TGTGCCAGCAGTCAGCGGACAGGGCCCAACTATGGCTACACCTTC. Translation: CASSQRTGPNYGYTF.

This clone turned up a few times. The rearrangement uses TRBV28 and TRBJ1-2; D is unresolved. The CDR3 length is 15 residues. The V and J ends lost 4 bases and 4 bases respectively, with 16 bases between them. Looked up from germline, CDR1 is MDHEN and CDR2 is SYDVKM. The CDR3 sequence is CASSSWPSLLYGYTF. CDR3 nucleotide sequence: TGTGCCAGCAGTTCATGGCCCAGCCTCCTCTATGGCTACACCTTC.

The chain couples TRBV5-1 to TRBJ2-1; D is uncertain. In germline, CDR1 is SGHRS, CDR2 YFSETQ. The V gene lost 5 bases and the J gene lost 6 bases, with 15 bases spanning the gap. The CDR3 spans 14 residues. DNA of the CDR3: TGCGCCAGCAGTTCTTCCTGGGTCTCCAATGAGCAGTTCTTC. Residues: CASSSSWVSNEQFF.

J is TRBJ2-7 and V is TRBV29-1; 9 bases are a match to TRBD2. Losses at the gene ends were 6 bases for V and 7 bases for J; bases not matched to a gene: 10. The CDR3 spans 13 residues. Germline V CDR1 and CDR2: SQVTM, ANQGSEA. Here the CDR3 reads CSVGPAGGPEQYF. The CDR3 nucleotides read TGCAGCGTCGGACCAGCGGGGGGTCCTGAGCAGTACTTC.

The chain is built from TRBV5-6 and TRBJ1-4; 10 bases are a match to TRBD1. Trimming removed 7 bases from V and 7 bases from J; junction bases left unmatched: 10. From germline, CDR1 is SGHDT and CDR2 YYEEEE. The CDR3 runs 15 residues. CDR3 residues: CASCNLGTGVEKLFF. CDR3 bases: TGTGCCAGCTGCAATTTGGGGACAGGGGTTGAAAAACTGTTTTTT.